These 21 T cell receptor beta chains share one sample of origin, sequenced in a study of PD-1 blockade in mismatch repair-deficient tumors. TCRdb's table, derived via immunoSEQ multiplex PCR, lists solely in-frame clones and lacks some. The sample lists 120,000 or so clones, approximately 86% occurring once. Sequenced here: peripheral blood, sampled 44 weeks after starting pembrolizumab. The source is an adult with mismatch repair-deficient cancer.

The chain carries TRBV5-5 and TRBJ1-1, with D perhaps TRBD1 (5 bases). The CDR3 contains 15 residues. The germline V gene encodes CDR1 SGHKS and CDR2 YYEKEE (reference sequence). Trimming left V 3 bases short and J 2 bases short, with 14 bases between. This chain's CDR3 is CASSWRGSGNTEAFF. The CDR3 DNA is TGTGCCAGCAGCTGGCGGGGGTCGGGTAACACTGAAGCTTTCTTT.

The V gene is TRBV7-6, the J gene TRBJ2-3, with 9 bases identical to TRBD1. Trimming removed 7 bases from V and 4 bases from J; junction bases left unmatched: 6. Germline CDR1 and CDR2: SGHVS and FNYEAQ. The CDR3 spans 14 residues. CDR3 coding DNA: TGTGCCAGCAACTACAGGGGGCGGTCAGATACGCAGTATTTT. The encoded protein is CASNYRGRSDTQYF.

This chain joins TRBV4-3 and TRBJ2-1; TRBD2 matches 12 bases. V dropped 0 bases and J dropped 3; count of bases not matched to a gene: 0. Germline V gene data show CDR1 as LGHNA and CDR2 as YSLEER. The CDR3 has 16 amino acids. The CDR3 region has the DNA TGCGCCAGCAGCCAAGAGACTAGCGGGAGCTACAATGAGCAGTTCTTC. It yields the protein CASSQETSGSYNEQFF.

This sequence joins TRBV5-4 and TRBJ2-1; 10 nucleotides agree with TRBD2. Germline lookup yields CDR1 SGHNT and CDR2 YYREEE (reference sequence). The CDR3 sequence is 15 residues long. With 4 bases clipped from V and 6 bases from J, the junction kept 7 bases outside the gene matches. CDR3 sequence reads: CASSKPSGSFNEQFF. Written as DNA, the CDR3 is TGTGCCAGCAGCAAACCTAGCGGGAGTTTCAATGAGCAGTTCTTC.

The chain combines TRBV6-5 with TRBJ2-2, with D perhaps TRBD1 (7 bases). The germline V gene has CDR1 MNHEY and CDR2 SVGAGI. With 7 bases removed from V and 7 bases from J, the gap between germline ends came to 16 bases. CDR3 length equals 14 residues. CDR3 amino acids: CASTVTGTGGELFF. CDR3 DNA: TGTGCCAGCACTGTGACAGGGACTGGCGGGGAGCTGTTTTTT.

The chain combines TRBV29-1 with TRBJ2-2, with D uncertain. The CDR3 runs to 14 residues. Per germline, CDR1 SQVTM and CDR2 ANQGSEA. V was clipped by 7 bases and J by 1 base, with 13 bases between them. The CDR3 loop reads CSARPRRNTGELFF. CDR3 coding DNA: TGCAGCGCCCGGCCGAGAAGGAACACCGGGGAGCTGTTTTTT.

The chain carries TRBV28 and TRBJ2-2, with 13 bases aligning to TRBD2. CDR1 is MDHEN and CDR2 is SYDVKM in the germline V gene. The CDR3 runs to 16 residues. V was pared by 6 bases and J by 5 bases, with 6 bases of the junction left unmatched. This chain's CDR3 is CASRTLAGGRTGELFF. CDR3 bases: TGTGCCAGCAGGACACTAGCGGGAGGGAGAACCGGGGAGCTGTTTTTT.

This rearrangement joins TRBV18 to TRBJ2-1; 8 bases agree with TRBD2. CDR3 length: 14 amino acids. Germline CDR1 is KGHSH and CDR2 is LQKENI. The ends lost 6 bases at V and 7 bases at J; junction bases unmatched: 8. The CDR3 nucleotides read TGTGCCAGCTCCCGTCAGGAGCGGGAGAATGAGCAGTTCTTC. Translated: CASSRQERENEQFF.

The chain employs TRBV7-8 and TRBJ2-1; 14 nucleotides agree with TRBD2. J gave up 16 bases and V 2 bases, and 13 bases lay outside the gene matches. This CDR3 comprises 16 residues. Germline V lookup: CDR1 SGHVS, CDR2 FQNEAQ. The CDR3 protein is CASSLMVGLAGVRAFF. Written as DNA, the CDR3 is TGTGCCAGCAGCTTAATGGTGGGACTAGCGGGAGTACGTGCATTCTTC. Full variable domain (remainder filled in from reference TRBV7-8 and TRBJ2-1): GAGVSQSPRYKVAKRGQDVALRCDPISGHVSLFWYQQALGQGPEFLTYFQNEAQLDKSGLPSDRFFAERPEGSVSTLKIQRTQQEDSAVYLCASSLMVGLAGVRAFFGPGTRLTVL.

The V call is TRBV7-3, the J call TRBJ2-1, with D maybe TRBD2 (6 bases). The CDR3 sequence is 13 residues long. Trimming removed 3 bases at V and 5 bases at J, with 8 bases between. In germline, CDR1 is SGHTA, CDR2 FQGTGA. CDR3 sequence (DNA): TGTGCCAGCAGCTTCGGGACTCACAATGAGCAGTTCTTC. It encodes CASSFGTHNEQFF.

The V call is TRBV11-2, the J call TRBJ2-3, with D tentatively TRBD2 (6 bases). Deletions cut 1 base from V and 2 bases from J, with 10 bases between. This CDR3 spans 15 amino acids. Germline loops: CDR1 SGHAT, CDR2 FQNNGV. CDR3 sequence: CASSLVGRTTDTQYF. Here the CDR3 DNA reads TGTGCCAGCAGCTTAGTAGGGAGGACCACAGATACGCAGTATTTT.

This chain's CDR3 is CASSSSGELFF. The CDR3 region has the DNA TGTGCCAGCAGCTCCTCCGGGGAGCTGTTTTTT. The gene calls are TRBV5-6 and TRBJ2-2; no reliable D call. V was shortened by 3 bases and J by 6 bases, with 3 bases between the two germline ends. CDR3 length equals 11 residues. CDR1 and CDR2 (germline): SGHDT, YYEEEE.

This rearrangement joins TRBV6-5 to TRBJ2-3; 12 positions agree with TRBD2. Germline-derived CDR1 and CDR2 are MNHEY and SVGAGI. The V segment lost 4 bases and the J segment 7 bases; nucleotides outside the gene matches: 9. CDR3 size: 16 residues. CDR3 sequence reads: CASSLGPWTSGNTQYF. In nucleotides, the CDR3 is TGTGCCAGCAGTTTAGGACCGTGGACTAGCGGGAATACGCAGTATTTT.

The J gene is TRBJ1-5, the V gene TRBV6-5; D is unclear. Trimming stripped 6 bases from V and 4 bases from J, with 10 bases between. CDR1 MNHEY and CDR2 SVGAGI come from the germline V gene. This CDR3 comprises 13 residues. CDR3 protein: CASSEAGNQPQHF. CDR3 DNA sequence: TGTGCCAGCAGCGAAGCGGGGAATCAGCCCCAGCATTTT.

The chain joins TRBV7-2 to TRBJ2-2; D unclear. The CDR3 sequence is 16 residues long. Germline CDR1 and CDR2: SGHTA and FQGNSA. Trimming removed 2 bases at V and 1 base at J, with 11 bases between. CDR3 bases: TGTGCCAGCAGCTTATCCCCCGTACGGAACACCGGGGAGCTGTTTTTT. Amino acid sequence: CASSLSPVRNTGELFF.

The chain combines TRBV14 with TRBJ1-2, with unresolved D. CDR1 and CDR2 (germline): SGHDN, FVKESK. V was clipped by 3 bases and J by 5 bases, with 10 bases between them. This CDR3 contains 13 residues. The CDR3 protein is CASSQVREYGYTF. The CDR3 coding sequence is TGTGCCAGCAGCCAGGTCCGCGAGTATGGCTACACCTTC.

The genes are TRBV30 and TRBJ2-3, with TRBD2 matching 9 bases. The CDR3 is made up of 16 amino acids. Germline values: CDR1 GTSNPN, CDR2 SVGIG (reference sequence). After removal of 2 bases from V and 0 bases from J, the junction contained 6 bases not matched to a gene. CDR3 region: CAWSKREATSTDTQYF. The CDR3 DNA sequence: TGTGCCTGGAGTAAGCGGGAGGCCACTAGCACAGATACGCAGTATTTT.

V and J are TRBV9 and TRBJ2-1, with 10 bases identical to TRBD2. The CDR3 totals 15 residues. Per the germline V gene, CDR1 is SGDLS and CDR2 is YYNGEE. J gave up 5 bases and V 3 bases, and 5 bases lay outside the gene matches. DNA for the CDR3: TGTGCCAGCAGCGACATAGCGGGAGGACACAATGAGCAGTTCTTC. This sequence encodes CASSDIAGGHNEQFF. Filled out from reference TRBV9 and TRBJ2-1, the complete variable domain reads DSGVTQTPKHLITATGQRVTLRCSPRSGDLSVYWYQQSLDQGLQFLIQYYNGEERAKGNILERFSAQQFPDLHSELNLSSLELGDSALYFCASSDIAGGHNEQFFGPGTRLTVL.

This clone appeared once. J is TRBJ2-5 and V is TRBV7-2, with TRBD2 matching 7 bases. This CDR3 spans 14 amino acids. V lost 2 bases and J lost 4; bases outside the gene matches: 4. Germline V lookup: CDR1 SGHTA, CDR2 FQGNSA. The CDR3 here is CASSLWLAAETQYF. The CDR3 DNA is TGTGCCAGCAGCTTATGGCTAGCGGCAGAGACCCAGTACTTC.

The rearrangement uses TRBV4-1 and TRBJ2-5; 13 bases agree with TRBD2. V gave up 4 bases and J gave up 0 bases; unmatched junction bases: 17. Germline lookup yields CDR1 MGHRA and CDR2 YSYEKL. This CDR3 region has 21 residues. CDR3 DNA: TGCGCCAGCAGCCGGCCCGGACTAGCGGGAGCTGGGTCCAGGGACCAAGAGACCCAGTACTTC. It codes for CASSRPGLAGAGSRDQETQYF.

The chain uses TRBV27 and TRBJ2-7, with 11 nucleotides matching TRBD1. The CDR3 has 14 amino acids. J gave up 3 bases and V 5 bases, and 3 bases lay outside the gene matches. Germline V gene data show CDR1 as MNHEY and CDR2 as SMNVEV (reference sequence). This chain's CDR3 is CASSPGTGGYEQYF. The CDR3 nucleotides read TGTGCCAGCAGTCCCGGGACAGGGGGCTACGAGCAGTACTTC.